The sequence of this TCR beta chain was determined in a study of technical replicates of blood from a few donors. Assay: immunoSEQ multiplex PCR; the TCRdb copy retains only in-frame clones and omits some. The top ten hold around 0.37% of the sample, which has about 79,000 clones, 80% to 95% seen once. The CDR3 sequence is 12 residues long. CDR1 is MNHEY and CDR2 is SMNVEV in the germline V gene (reference sequence). The V segment lost 8 bases and the J segment 10 bases; nucleotides outside the gene matches: 8. The sequenced sample consisted of T cells isolated from PBMCs. V gene TRBV27 combines with J gene TRBJ1-5; 7 nucleotides line up with TRBD1. This receptor was obtained from a human donor in good health. Some clones in this sample may be carry-over from other donors' samples. The CDR3 sequence: CASGDSLIPQHF. The CDR3 coding sequence is TGTGCCAGCGGGGACAGCCTGATACCCCAGCATTTT.